The rows below give T cell receptor beta chains drawn from one sample of a study of T cell responses to AZD1222 COVID-19 vaccine. The repertoire was sequenced with immunoSEQ multiplex PCR; TCRdb's copy has only in-frame clones and lacks some. This sample has under 150,000 clones, with about 91% found just once. The sample in question was peripheral blood, obtained 28 days after the second AZD1222 dose. The origin of the receptors is an adult who received the AZD1222 COVID-19 vaccine. The CDR3 runs from the conserved cysteine through the conserved F or W. The D gene is left open where the match is weak. Clone size is not always given. Where it is, it says once, few, many or a class for expanded clones.

d_call	j_call	v_call	clone_size	cdr3_nt	cdr3_aa
NA	TRBJ1-1	TRBV28	NA	TGTGCCAGCAGTCTATCGAGGGGTCAAGCTTTCTTT	CASSLSRGQAFF
TRBD1	TRBJ1-4	TRBV28	NA	TGTGCCAGCAGCGTGACAGGGGCTAGGGTGGGGAAACTGTTTTTT	CASSVTGARVGKLFF
NA	TRBJ2-3	TRBV6-2/TRBV6-3	NA	TGTGCCAGCAGTATTTACCCGGATACGCAGTATTTT	CASSIYPDTQYF
NA	TRBJ1-1	TRBV2	NA	TGTGCCAGCACCGCGCTCCTCGGGCCCACTGAAGCTTTCTTT	CASTALLGPTEAFF
NA	TRBJ1-6	TRBV25-1	NA	TGTGCCAGCAGTGAACCTGGACTTTCCGACGCACCCCTCCACTTT	CASSEPGLSDAPLHF
NA	TRBJ2-2	TRBV7-6	NA	TGTGCCAGCAGCCAGGGGGGGGACACGAACACCGGGGAGCTGTTTTTT	CASSQGGDTNTGELFF
NA	TRBJ1-5	TRBV19	NA	TGTGCCAGTAGTGCCTCCCAAATTAGTCAGCCCCAGCATTTT	CASSASQISQPQHF
TRBD2	TRBJ2-5	TRBV6-5	NA	TGTGCCAGCATGAGCGGGAGCGAGACCCAGTACTTC	CASMSGSETQYF
NA	TRBJ2-5	TRBV6-5	NA	TGTGCCAGCAGTTACGACGGCGATCAAGAGACCCAGTACTTC	CASSYDGDQETQYF
NA	TRBJ1-1	TRBV19	NA	TGTGCCAGTAACCCCCGGGTAAGCGGTGAAGCTTTCTTT	CASNPRVSGEAFF
NA	TRBJ2-3	TRBV29-1	NA	TGCAGCGTTGCGGAGGGGCGGGTGACAGATACGCAGTATTTT	CSVAEGRVTDTQYF
TRBD1	TRBJ2-7	TRBV3-1/TRBV3-2	few	TGTGCCAGCAGCCATGCCAGGACAGGGGGTGGTGAGCAGTACTTC	CASSHARTGGGEQYF
NA	TRBJ2-7	TRBV2	NA	TGTGCCAGCAGGCGGACAGTGAGTTACGAGCAGTACTTC	CASRRTVSYEQYF
TRBD2	TRBJ2-1	TRBV2	NA	TGTGCCAGCAGAGACCTCGGGACTACTTACAATGAGCAGTTCTTC	CASRDLGTTYNEQFF
TRBD1	TRBJ1-2	TRBV10-1	NA	TGCGCCAGCAGCCGGGACAGGAACTATGGCTACACCTTC	CASSRDRNYGYTF
NA	TRBJ2-3	TRBV5-1	NA	TGCGCCAGCAGCTACAGGGCGAGCACAGATACGCAGTATTTT	CASSYRASTDTQYF
TRBD1	TRBJ1-1	TRBV6-6	NA	TGTGCCAGCAGGGTGGGACAGGGTAACGCTGAAGCTTTCTTT	CASRVGQGNAEAFF
NA	TRBJ1-1	TRBV19	NA	TGTGCCAGTAGTAGCTTCACATCGGCGAACACTGAAGCTTTCTTT	CASSSFTSANTEAFF
NA	TRBJ2-1	TRBV7-6	NA	TGTGCCAGCAGCTTGGGGACAAGTGGGCGCAATGAGCAGTTCTTC	CASSLGTSGRNEQFF
TRBD2	TRBJ2-2	TRBV28	NA	TGTGCCAGCACCGGACTAGCGGGAGGTACCGGGGAGCTGTTTTTT	CASTGLAGGTGELFF
NA	TRBJ2-5	TRBV29-1	NA	TGCAGCTGGTCACGGGGGGCAGGCGAGACCCAGTACTTC	CSWSRGAGETQYF
TRBD1	TRBJ2-7	TRBV11-2	once	TGTGCCAGCAGCATCACAGGGGTCTACGAGCAGTACTTC	CASSITGVYEQYF
NA	TRBJ1-2	TRBV18	NA	TGTGCCAGCTCACCACAGGTCCCTGAAGGCTACACCTTC	CASSPQVPEGYTF
NA	TRBJ1-6	TRBV7-9	NA	TGTGCCAGCATTGGGCAGGACCGTTCACCCCTCCACTTT	CASIGQDRSPLHF